This T cell receptor beta chain derives from a study of shared clonotypes between healthy human individuals. At the level of the study: The study used three CD4 naive, three CD4 memory, two CD8 naive and one CD8 memory plate per donor.

Sorted-subset replicate PCR reactions contained 200 ng DNA, corresponding to roughly 29,000 T cell genomes. Authors' methods: In the immunoSEQ data, sequences were junction-only and lacked quality scores, so filtering differed. Assay used: immunoSEQ multiplex PCR; TCRdb lists only in-frame clones, some missing. Clonal size and the V and J genes are those of that table, whereas D and trimming came from the DNA. Here the sample spans about 610,000 clones, approximately 97% being singletons. Findings and limits, study-wide: Rarefaction showed sorted-subset sequencing was incomplete despite large depth.

On this clone: What it recognizes is unknown. Other DNA sequences in the same sample also yield this CDR3.

The germline V gene has CDR1 SNHLY and CDR2 FYNNEI. The CDR3 covers 13 residues. V gave up 6 bases and J gave up 0 bases, with 7 bases separating them. This TCR came from a woman in her 30s in good health. Input material: naive CD4+ T cells sorted from blood. Subset noted: CD45RA+ positively selected. The gene calls are TRBV2 and TRBJ2-3, with D possibly TRBD1 on 5 matching bases. The DNA for the CDR3 is TGTGCCAGCAGGCGGACAAGCACAGATACGCAGTATTTT. Translating it yields CASRRTSTDTQYF.